A single T cell receptor beta chain is shown here with its context. The data belong to a study of cytomegalovirus exposure and HLA in healthy donors. The repertoire was sequenced with immunoSEQ multiplex PCR; TCRdb's copy has only in-frame clones and lacks some. The sample holds 300,000 or so clones, roughly 86% seen once. Germline values: CDR1 WSHSY, CDR2 SAAADI. Trimming removed 6 bases at V and 1 base at J, with 9 bases between. CDR3 length: 13 residues. Sequencing input: PBMCs. V and J are TRBV10-2 and TRBJ1-1; a possible D gene is TRBD1 (5 bases). This sequence originates from a man aged 25 to 45 in good health and CMV-seronegative. The CDR3 DNA sequence: TGCGCCAGCAGGACAGCAGCGAACACTGAAGCTTTCTTT. Protein product: CASRTAANTEAFF.